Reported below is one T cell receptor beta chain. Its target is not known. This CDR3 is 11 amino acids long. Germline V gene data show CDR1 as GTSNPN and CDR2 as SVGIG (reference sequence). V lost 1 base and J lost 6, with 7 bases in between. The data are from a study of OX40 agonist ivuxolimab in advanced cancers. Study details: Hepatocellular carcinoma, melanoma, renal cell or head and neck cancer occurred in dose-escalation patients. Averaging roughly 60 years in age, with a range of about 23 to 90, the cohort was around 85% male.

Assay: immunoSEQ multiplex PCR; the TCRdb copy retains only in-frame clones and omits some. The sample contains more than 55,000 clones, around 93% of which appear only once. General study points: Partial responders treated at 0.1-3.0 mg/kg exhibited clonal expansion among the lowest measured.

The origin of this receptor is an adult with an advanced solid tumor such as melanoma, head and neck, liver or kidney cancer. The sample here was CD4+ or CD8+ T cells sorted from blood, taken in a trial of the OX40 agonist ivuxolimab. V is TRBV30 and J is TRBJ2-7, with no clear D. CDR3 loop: CAWSGSVEQYF. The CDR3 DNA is TGTGCCTGGAGTGGCTCTGTCGAGCAGTACTTC. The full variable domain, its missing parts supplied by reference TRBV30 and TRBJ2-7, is SQTIHQWPATLVQPVGSPLSLECTVEGTSNPNLYWYRQAAGRGLQLLFYSVGIGQISSEVPQNLSASRPQDRQFILSSKKLLLSDSGFYLCAWSGSVEQYFGPGTRLTVT.